Following are 11 T cell receptor beta chains from one sample sequenced in a study of cytomegalovirus exposure and HLA in healthy donors (dated by TCRdb to 2017 to 2019). The library was produced with the immunoSEQ multiplex PCR assay. For the multiplex PCR, a mixture combining 60 forward primers for TCR Vbeta segments and 13 reverse primers for TCR Jbeta segments was used. TCRdb obtained this table from immuneACCESS and retained in-frame rearrangements with V and J assigned. These tables miss some clones; where compared with another copy, unresolved V genes account for less than half of the shortfall, and the remainder is unexplained. The sample profile shows approximately 140,000 clones; 70% to 80% of them were found once. The ten largest clones take up around 6.5% of the sample. Sequencing was carried out using PBMCs. These receptors were obtained from a man aged 50 to 60 in good health and CMV-seropositive.

The chain recombines TRBV2 with TRBJ2-1; TRBD2 aligns across 14 bases. The germline gives CDR1 SNHLY, CDR2 FYNNEI. CDR3 length equals 15 residues. The trim removed 7 bases at V and 5 bases at J, leaving 4 bases unmatched. In DNA form, the CDR3 reads TGTGCCAGCACCGGGACTAGCGGGAGCCACAATGAGCAGTTCTTC. This translates into CASTGTSGSHNEQFF.

V gene TRBV4-1 combines with J gene TRBJ1-4; 8 bases match TRBD1. The CDR3 runs 16 residues. The V gene end was trimmed by 0 bases and the J gene end by 8 bases; junction bases not matched to a gene: 8. Per germline, CDR1 MGHRA and CDR2 YSYEKL. The CDR3 DNA reads TGCGCCAGCAGCCAAGACCAGCGACAGGGGTGGGAAAAACTGTTTTTT. Residues: CASSQDQRQGWEKLFF.

CDR3 protein: CASSLSAGAYNEQFF. CDR3 in DNA: TGCGCCAGCAGCTTATCAGCGGGAGCCTACAATGAGCAGTTCTTC. The V gene is TRBV5-1, the J gene TRBJ2-1, with 8 nucleotides matching TRBD2. This CDR3 has 15 residues. The V gene end was trimmed by 2 bases and the J gene end by 2 bases; junction bases not matched to a gene: 3. Germline V lookup: CDR1 SGHRS, CDR2 YFSETQ.

The CDR3 here is CASSQTFSTEAFF. CDR3 nucleotide sequence: TGTGCCAGCAGCCAGACATTCAGCACTGAAGCTTTCTTT. This chain links TRBV6-5 with TRBJ1-1; D is undetermined. The V end was cut by 6 bases, the J end by 4 bases, with 12 bases between. Germline V gene lookup returns CDR1 MNHEY and CDR2 SVGAGI. CDR3 length: 13 amino acids.

A single count supports this clone. The rearrangement joins TRBV4-1 to TRBJ1-2; TRBD1 matches 7 bases. CDR1 MGHRA and CDR2 YSYEKL come from the germline V gene. The ends lost 4 bases at V and 3 bases at J; junction bases unmatched: 11. The CDR3 extends over 16 amino acids. The CDR3 DNA sequence: TGCGCCAGCAGCCCACGACAGGGAAACGGGGACTATGGCTACACCTTC. The encoded protein is CASSPRQGNGDYGYTF.

The CDR3 region is CASSLVQGAVGYTF. The CDR3 nucleotides read TGCGCCAGCAGCTTGGTACAGGGTGCTGTTGGCTACACCTTC. The rearrangement links TRBV5-1 to TRBJ1-2; perhaps TRBD1 as D (6 bases). The CDR3 totals 14 residues. Trimming pared 0 bases from V and 7 bases from J, leaving 13 bases between. Looked up from germline, CDR1 is SGHRS and CDR2 is YFSETQ.

V usage is TRBV18 and J usage is TRBJ2-7; no firm D call. Germline V gene sequence: CDR1 KGHSH, CDR2 LQKENI. The CDR3 consists of 13 residues. Between the trimmed V and J ends, which lost 3 bases and 4 bases, there was a span of 10 bases. CDR3: CASSPLGAYEQYF. In DNA form, the CDR3 reads TGTGCCAGCTCACCCCTCGGAGCTTACGAGCAGTACTTC. The full variable domain, with the rest looked up from reference TRBV18 and TRBJ2-7, is NAGVMQNPRHLVRRRGQEARLRCSPMKGHSHVYWYRQLPEEGLKFMVYLQKENIIDESGMPKERFSAEFPKEGPSILRIQQVVRGDSAAYFCASSPLGAYEQYFGPGTRLTVT.

The chain is built from TRBV6-1 and TRBJ2-1; 8 nucleotides match TRBD2. This CDR3 has 15 residues. With 3 bases clipped from V and 0 bases from J, the junction kept 1 base outside the gene matches. Germline V gene sequence: CDR1 MNHNS, CDR2 SASEGT. CDR3 in DNA: TGTGCCAGCAGTGACCTAGCGGGCTCCTACAATGAGCAGTTCTTC. Translating it yields CASSDLAGSYNEQFF.

V is TRBV4-1 and J is TRBJ2-5, with TRBD1 identical over 7 bases. The DNA end favors TRBJ2-7, so the J call may be wrong. Germline assignment: CDR1 MGHRA and CDR2 YSYEKL. This CDR3 region has 14 residues. The CDR3 loop reads CASSPGQRSYEQYF. CDR3 in DNA: TGCGCCAGCAGCCCGGGACAGAGATCCTACGAGCAGTACTTC.

This clone was found a few times. The genes are TRBV5-4 and TRBJ2-5; 8 bases match TRBD1. CDR3 length equals 15 residues. From germline, CDR1 is SGHNT and CDR2 YYREEE (reference sequence). Trimming removed 4 bases from V and 1 base from J; junction bases left unmatched: 6. The CDR3: CASSVGQGPQETQYF. The CDR3 DNA is TGTGCCAGCAGCGTCGGACAGGGTCCCCAAGAGACCCAGTACTTC.

The chain joins TRBV5-1 to TRBJ1-2, with a possible D match to TRBD1 (5 bases). Trimming took off 5 bases at V and 1 base at J, with 12 bases between the two ends. The CDR3 is 14 residues long. Per the germline V gene, CDR1 is SGHRS and CDR2 is YFSETQ. The CDR3 bases are TGCGCCAGCAGAGTGACGGGGGTTAACTATGGCTACACCTTC. Amino acids: CASRVTGVNYGYTF.